The sequence of this T cell receptor beta chain was determined in a study of T-cell memory formation after mild COVID-19 (dated by TCRdb to the early 2020s). Notes on the research overall: TCR sequence clusters from the two donors were found to be largely donor specific. In a couple of donors, T-cell clones that expanded and contracted after mild COVID-19 were followed by sequencing TCRalpha and TCRbeta repertoires longitudinally. Two young, previously healthy adult volunteers made up the cohort, one male and one female.

Ficoll-Paque density gradient centrifugation was used to isolate PBMCs. Study-level results and caveats: SARS-CoV-2 specificity of the second-wave clones peaking on day 37 was not confirmed. Only two mild cases were covered in the study, and larger cohorts including severe cases with pre-infection samples were considered necessary. Contracting CD4+ clones were found mainly in CM and EM memory subsets, while CD8+ clones were enriched in EMRA. Clones that contracted from day 15 to 85 showed balanced CD4/CD8 phenotypes, whereas a second wave of clones that expanded from day 15 to 37 leaned towards CD4+. The detection of some responding clones in pre-infection memory suggests that pre-existing cross-reactive memory T cells joined the SARS-CoV-2 response.

Sequencer: Illumina NovaSeq 6000. TCRalpha and TCRbeta cDNA libraries were constructed by 5'RACE with constant-segment primers, with sample barcodes and unique molecular identifiers being introduced. Trizol reagent was used to extract RNA from every sample. Libraries were amplified in two PCR steps, with a second sample barcode and Illumina TruSeq adapters added in the second step. Sequencing of the libraries was done on an Illumina NovaSeq, producing 2 x 150 bp paired-end reads. As for how the authors treated the data: With migec v1.2.7, reads were demultiplexed and then collapsed into UMI-guided consensus sequences. Using mixcr v2.1.11, the UMI consensuses were aligned to TRA and TRB V and J templates and assembled into clonotypes. Expanded or contracted clonotypes were those called significant by both edgeR and NoisET, with noise models trained on biological replicates. edgeR calls used a false discovery rate-adjusted p below 0.01 and a log2 fold-change threshold of 1. As an exploratory analysis of dynamics, PCA with hierarchical clustering was applied to max-normalized trajectories of the 1000 most abundant clonotypes. Separately sequenced CD4+ and CD8+ repertoires were used to assign a CD4 or CD8 phenotype to each responding clone. TCRdb trimmed the raw reads at Q25, called clones with MiXCR and kept productive beta chains. Rows merge per CDR3 protein into single entries with the most common DNA and genes. None of the V and J calls come from the authors' own analysis; TCRdb made them. The sample table holds 290,000 or so distinct CDR3 sequences, of which approximately 20% were seen once. The ten top clones hold roughly 21% of the sample.

Concerning this clonotype itself: This receptor's antigen is unknown. Base qualities are not provided; no much larger clone lies one nucleotide away.

The germline V gene provides CDR1 SGHTA and CDR2 FQGNSA. V and J lose 1 base and 7 bases, and a span of 14 bases separates them. From the cysteine through the phenylalanine, the CDR3 covers 16 amino acids. Solely the CDR3 DNA is kept, with 48 bases framed from the first base. The source is a man in his late teens or twenties who had mild COVID-19 (a few samples of this study predate the infection). The sample titles of this study are shuffled in the database, so cell type and time point are left out; the donor was told from shared clones. The V and J segments used are TRBV7-2 and TRBJ1-6; the D gene is perhaps TRBD1, from 5 matching bases. The sequenced sample consisted of PBMCs or a T cell subset sorted from them (not recorded which). In nucleotides, the sequence is TGTGCCAGCAGCTTAGAGGTTCAGGGTCGCAATTCACCCCTCCACTTT. This yields the protein CASSLEVQGRNSPLHF.